A single sample gave rise to the 21 T cell receptor beta chains below, sequenced in a study of Graves' ophthalmopathy and Graves' hyperthyroidism. Amplification from RNA transcripts yielded the TCR beta CDR3 regions. HTBI primers were used in a first-round RT-PCR, which preceded a second-round multiplex PCR. TCRdb processed the multiplex PCR reads anew with MiXCR; each CDR3 protein has one entry. The sample includes some 350,000 distinct CDR3 sequences, 17% of them seen just once. Source material: peripheral blood. The receptors were sampled from an adult woman with stable Graves' hyperthyroidism.

The CDR3 protein is CAWSVRRESTDTQYF. The DNA of the CDR3 is TGTGCCTGGAGTGTGAGGCGGGAGAGCACAGATACGCAGTATTTT. The gene calls are TRBV30 and TRBJ2-3, with 7 bases fitting TRBD2. CDR1 GTSNPN and CDR2 SVGIG come from the germline V gene (reference sequence). CDR3 size: 15 residues. The V and J ends lost 0 bases and 0 bases, in that order; junction bases with no gene match: 3.

The table lists this clonotype with many counts. The chain carries TRBV13 and TRBJ2-7, with 15 positions matching TRBD2. Germline V gene lookup returns CDR1 PRHDT and CDR2 FYEKMQ (reference sequence). J gave up 5 bases and V 6 bases, and 5 bases lay outside the gene matches. This CDR3 spans 15 amino acids. CDR3 bases: TGTGCCAGCAGTCCTCGGACTAGCGGGAGGGACGAGCAGTACTTC. Encoded protein: CASSPRTSGRDEQYF.

This clonotype was recorded many times. The chain carries TRBV12-3 or TRBV12-4 and TRBJ2-7; TRBD1 matches 12 bases. After removal of 9 bases from V and 3 bases from J, the junction contained 9 bases not matched to a gene. The CDR3 is made up of 15 amino acids. The CDR3: CASGTGGTPRYEQYF. CDR3 DNA sequence: TGTGCCAGTGGGACAGGGGGCACCCCTCGCTACGAGCAGTACTTC.

Only a few counts were recorded for this clonotype. This chain uses TRBV25-1 with TRBJ2-3; 11 bases map to TRBD2. V lost 3 bases and J lost 5; bases outside the gene matches: 7. The CDR3 is made up of 16 amino acids. Germline V gene lookup returns CDR1 MGHDK and CDR2 SYGVNS. This CDR3 reads CASSDPLAGGGDTQYF. In DNA, the CDR3 is TGTGCCAGCAGTGATCCTCTAGCGGGAGGAGGAGATACGCAGTATTTT. The whole variable domain, remainder taken from reference TRBV25-1 and TRBJ2-3, is EADIYQTPRYLVIGTGKKITLECSQTMGHDKMYWYQQDPGMELHLIHYSYGVNSTEKGDLSSESTVSRIRTEHFPLTLESARPSHTSQYLCASSDPLAGGGDTQYFGPGTRLTVL.

This clonotype was counted at least ten times. V is TRBV5-6 and J is TRBJ1-1, with D perhaps TRBD1 (5 bases). The CDR3 has 13 residues. In germline, CDR1 is SGHDT, CDR2 YYEEEE. The V end was cut by 5 bases, the J end by 5 bases, with 13 bases between. The CDR3 loop reads CASRPTGGTEAFF. The CDR3 DNA sequence: TGTGCCAGCAGGCCAACAGGCGGTACTGAAGCTTTCTTT.

This clonotype was seen repeatedly, ten times or more. The V gene is TRBV3-1, the J gene TRBJ2-2, with D possibly being TRBD2 (6 bases). CDR3 size: 16 residues. Between the trimmed V and J ends, which lost 3 bases and 1 base, there was a span of 12 bases. CDR1 and CDR2 from the germline V gene are LGHDT and YNNKEL (reference sequence). DNA of the CDR3: TGTGCCAGCAGCCACTTTGGGCGGGGGAACACCGGGGAGCTGTTTTTT. This gives the protein CASSHFGRGNTGELFF.

This chain joins TRBV27 and TRBJ1-5, with TRBD1 identical over 8 bases. V shed 0 bases and J 6 bases; nucleotides not matched to a gene: 4. Germline values: CDR1 MNHEY, CDR2 SMNVEV (reference sequence). This CDR3 is 15 amino acids long. CDR3 nucleotides: TGTGCCAGCAGTTTATCGGGGACAGGTATTCAGCCCCAGCATTTT. This sequence encodes CASSLSGTGIQPQHF.

This clonotype was detected many times. The gene calls are TRBV7-3 and TRBJ2-2; TRBD2 agrees at 8 bases. V shed 6 bases and J 0 bases; nucleotides not matched to a gene: 6. This CDR3 has 16 residues. Germline V gives CDR1 SGHTA, CDR2 FQGTGA. Here the CDR3 DNA reads TGTGCCAGCAGGGAGAGCGGGAGCGCGAACACCGGGGAGCTGTTTTTT. As protein: CASRESGSANTGELFF.

The chain couples TRBV7-9 to TRBJ2-7; D uncertain. The CDR3 is 11 amino acids. Germline lookup yields CDR1 SEHNR and CDR2 FQNEAQ (reference sequence). Trimming cost V 1 base and J 9 bases, with 7 bases left between them. The CDR3 sequence is CASSLVAWQYF. The CDR3 DNA reads TGTGCCAGCAGCTTAGTCGCGTGGCAGTACTTC.

This clonotype has at least ten counts. V usage is TRBV6-2 or TRBV6-3 and J usage is TRBJ2-5; TRBD1 might be the D (6 bases). Looked up from germline, CDR1 is MNHEY and CDR2 is SVGEGT. This CDR3 region has 15 residues. V lost 2 bases and J lost 2, with 12 bases in between. CDR3 residues: CASSYPTGYQETQYF. In DNA, the CDR3 is TGTGCCAGCAGTTACCCGACAGGTTATCAAGAGACCCAGTACTTC.

The chain uses TRBV18 and TRBJ1-2; tentatively, D is TRBD1 (6 bases). CDR3 length: 15 amino acids. V lost 3 bases to trimming and J lost 0 bases, with 11 bases between them. Germline loops: CDR1 KGHSH, CDR2 LQKENI. The CDR3 bases are TGTGCCAGCTCACCTATCGACAGGCCTAACTATGGCTACACCTTC. Translated: CASSPIDRPNYGYTF.

This clonotype has at least ten counts. The chain couples TRBV6-5 to TRBJ2-5, with TRBD1 matching 9 bases. The CDR3 has 15 amino acids. V lost 2 bases to trimming and J lost 3 bases; unmatched junction nucleotides: 4. Per germline, CDR1 MNHEY and CDR2 SVGAGI. CDR3 in amino acids: CASSYPGTGKETQYF. Written as DNA, the CDR3 is TGTGCCAGCAGTTACCCCGGGACAGGGAAAGAGACCCAGTACTTC.

This clonotype was counted ten times or more. The chain is built from TRBV6-5 and TRBJ1-6; D is uncertain. The CDR3 length is 19 residues. Per the germline V gene, CDR1 is MNHEY and CDR2 is SVGAGI. With 0 bases removed from V and 0 bases from J, the gap between germline ends came to 15 bases. This CDR3 is CASSYSFRRDSSYNSPLHF. CDR3 DNA sequence: TGTGCCAGCAGTTACTCGTTTAGAAGGGATAGCTCCTATAATTCACCCCTCCACTTT.

This clonotype has ten or more counts. The rearrangement links TRBV6-1 to TRBJ1-1; 9 bases map to TRBD1. The CDR3 has 15 residues. V trimming: 6 bases; J trimming: 2 bases; junction bases outside the gene matches: 7. Germline loops: CDR1 MNHNS, CDR2 SASEGT. The CDR3 DNA follows: TGTGCCAGCAGCGGTACAGGGGGCAGAAACACTGAAGCTTTCTTT. Translation gives CASSGTGGRNTEAFF.

This clonotype was counted many times. V and J are TRBV6-1 and TRBJ2-2; TRBD1 or TRBD2 may be the D gene (5 bases each). V was trimmed by 4 bases and J by 6 bases, leaving 12 bases between them. Germline V gives CDR1 MNHNS, CDR2 SASEGT. This CDR3 has 14 amino acids. CDR3 nucleotides: TGTGCCAGCAGTGTAACAAGAGGGGCCGGGGAGCTGTTTTTT. Residues: CASSVTRGAGELFF.

This clonotype has ten or more counts. The chain has TRBV20-1 and TRBJ2-7, with 8 bases matching TRBD2. From germline, CDR1 is DFQATT and CDR2 SNEGSKA (reference sequence). V trimming: 6 bases; J trimming: 3 bases; junction bases outside the gene matches: 10. This CDR3 is 14 amino acids long. The CDR3 is CSARDGGGIYEQYF. DNA for the CDR3: TGCAGTGCCAGGGACGGGGGGGGTATCTACGAGCAGTACTTC.

The chain links TRBV28 to TRBJ2-3, with 9 bases matching TRBD2. The CDR3 is made up of 14 amino acids. Germline-derived CDR1 and CDR2 are MDHEN and SYDVKM. Trimming cost V 6 bases and J 2 bases; bases outside gene matches: 3. The CDR3 is CASRVAGDTDTQYF. In DNA, the CDR3 is TGTGCCAGCAGGGTAGCGGGAGACACAGATACGCAGTATTTT.

The chain carries TRBV18 and TRBJ1-3, with D perhaps TRBD1 (6 bases). Germline CDR1 KGHSH, CDR2 LQKENI. The V end was cut by 0 bases, the J end by 2 bases, with 14 bases between. This CDR3 is 17 amino acids long. The CDR3 protein is CASSPPAGGQTGNTIYF. The CDR3, as DNA: TGTGCCAGCTCACCACCAGCGGGGGGCCAGACTGGAAACACCATATATTTT.

This clonotype was detected many times. The V call is TRBV12-3 or TRBV12-4, the J call TRBJ1-5; D is uncertain. Trimming pared 3 bases from V and 6 bases from J, leaving 9 bases between. The CDR3 is 13 amino acids. The CDR3 loop reads CASSLGSFQPQHF. The CDR3 nucleotides are TGTGCCAGCAGTTTGGGTTCTTTTCAGCCCCAGCATTTT.

This clonotype was recorded many times. The V call is TRBV6-1, the J call TRBJ2-5, with TRBD2 matching 11 bases. Germline CDR1 MNHNS, CDR2 SASEGT. The CDR3 has 14 residues. V shed 7 bases, J shed 5 bases, and the junction held 6 bases outside the gene matches. The CDR3 reads CASMSSGRVETQYF. For the CDR3, the DNA is TGTGCCAGCATGAGTAGCGGGAGGGTTGAGACCCAGTACTTC.

The table lists this clonotype with many counts. The chain employs TRBV28 and TRBJ1-3; 8 nucleotides match TRBD1. The CDR3 extends over 14 amino acids. The trim removed 4 bases at V and 5 bases at J, leaving 4 bases unmatched. Germline CDR1 and CDR2: MDHEN and SYDVKM. The CDR3 protein is CASSSWTGRNTIYF. The CDR3 DNA reads TGTGCCAGCAGTTCGTGGACAGGGCGAAACACCATATATTTT.